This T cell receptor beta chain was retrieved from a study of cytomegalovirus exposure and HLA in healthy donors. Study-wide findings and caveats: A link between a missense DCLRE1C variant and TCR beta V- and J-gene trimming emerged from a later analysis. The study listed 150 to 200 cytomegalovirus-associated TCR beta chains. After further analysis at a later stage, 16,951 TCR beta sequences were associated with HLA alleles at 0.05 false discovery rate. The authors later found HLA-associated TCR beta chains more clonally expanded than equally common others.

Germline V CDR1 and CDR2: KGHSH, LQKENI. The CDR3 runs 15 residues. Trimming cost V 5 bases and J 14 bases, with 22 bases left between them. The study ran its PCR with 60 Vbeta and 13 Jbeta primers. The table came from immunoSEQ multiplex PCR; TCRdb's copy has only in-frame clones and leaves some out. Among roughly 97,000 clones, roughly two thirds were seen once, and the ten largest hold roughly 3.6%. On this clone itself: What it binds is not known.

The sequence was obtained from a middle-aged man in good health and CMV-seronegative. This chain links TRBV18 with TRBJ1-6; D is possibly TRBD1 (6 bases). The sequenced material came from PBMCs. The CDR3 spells CASSRRTEGEGALHF. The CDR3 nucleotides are TGTGCCAGCTCAAGAAGGACCGAGGGGGAGGGGGCCCTCCACTTT.